Listed below are T cell receptor beta chains from one sample, sequenced in a study of fetal regulatory T cell absence and autoimmunity. Sequencing used immunoSEQ multiplex PCR; TCRdb keeps in-frame clones, though not all of them. This table holds tens of thousands of clones, approximately 80% found once. The sequencing sample was made of cord blood. The receptors originated from a newborn boy with IPEX syndrome. CDR3s include the opening cysteine and the closing phenylalanine or tryptophan. A D gene is named only where the DNA matches it firmly. The listing skips clone size in some rows; elsewhere it reads once, few, many or a size class.

abundance: NA
v_gene: TRBV19
d_gene: TRBD1
j_gene: TRBJ1-5
CDR3aa: CASSDRGGNQPQHF
CDR3nt: TGTGCCAGTAGCGACAGGGGAGGCAATCAGCCCCAGCATTTT

abundance: NA
v_gene: TRBV7-9
d_gene: NA
j_gene: TRBJ2-3
CDR3aa: CASSLDSRSTDTQYF
CDR3nt: TGTGCCAGCAGCTTGGACAGCAGAAGCACAGATACGCAGTATTTT

abundance: NA
v_gene: TRBV9
d_gene: TRBD2
j_gene: TRBJ2-3
CDR3aa: CASSPPIVGGPRTDTQYF
CDR3nt: TGTGCCAGCAGCCCCCCTATTGTGGGAGGGCCTCGGACAGATACGCAGTATTTT

abundance: NA
v_gene: TRBV29-1
d_gene: TRBD2
j_gene: TRBJ2-3
CDR3aa: CSVDGLAGDTQYF
CDR3nt: TGCAGCGTTGACGGACTAGCGGGAGATACGCAGTATTTT

abundance: NA
v_gene: TRBV7-2
d_gene: TRBD2
j_gene: TRBJ2-7
CDR3aa: CASSLEWASGFEQYF
CDR3nt: TGTGCCAGCAGCTTAGAATGGGCTAGCGGGTTTGAGCAGTACTTC

abundance: NA
v_gene: TRBV4-1
d_gene: TRBD2
j_gene: TRBJ2-7
CDR3aa: CASSQGGLAGISYEQYF
CDR3nt: TGCGCCAGCAGCCAAGGGGGACTAGCGGGGATCTCCTACGAGCAGTACTTC

abundance: NA
v_gene: TRBV5-8
d_gene: NA
j_gene: TRBJ1-3
CDR3aa: CASSLVVRAGNTIYF
CDR3nt: TGTGCCAGCAGCTTGGTCGTGCGGGCTGGAAACACCATATATTTT

abundance: few
v_gene: TRBV10-3
d_gene: TRBD2
j_gene: TRBJ2-1
CDR3aa: CAISTSGMGEQFF
CDR3nt: TGTGCCATCAGTACTAGCGGGATGGGTGAGCAGTTCTTC

abundance: NA
v_gene: TRBV25-1
d_gene: NA
j_gene: TRBJ2-2
CDR3aa: CASSGPGTLNTGELFF
CDR3nt: TGTGCCAGCAGTGGCCCCGGGACACTTAACACCGGGGAGCTGTTTTTT

abundance: NA
v_gene: TRBV11-3
d_gene: NA
j_gene: TRBJ2-5
CDR3aa: CASGDEGETQYF
CDR3nt: TGTGCCAGCGGCGATGAGGGAGAGACCCAGTACTTC

abundance: NA
v_gene: TRBV19
d_gene: TRBD2
j_gene: TRBJ2-3
CDR3aa: CASSSAGRLTDTQYF
CDR3nt: TGTGCCAGTAGTTCAGCGGGGCGACTCACAGATACGCAGTATTTT

abundance: NA
v_gene: TRBV7-6
d_gene: TRBD1
j_gene: TRBJ1-4
CDR3aa: CASSLGQGAEKLFF
CDR3nt: TGTGCCAGCAGCTTAGGACAGGGGGCAGAAAAACTGTTTTTT

abundance: NA
v_gene: TRBV2
d_gene: NA
j_gene: TRBJ2-1
CDR3aa: CASSRGFGAYNEQFF
CDR3nt: TGTGCCAGCAGCCGTGGTTTTGGGGCCTACAATGAGCAGTTCTTC

abundance: once
v_gene: TRBV29-1
d_gene: TRBD2
j_gene: TRBJ2-3
CDR3aa: CSVESVQRGGPADTQYF
CDR3nt: TGCAGCGTTGAATCGGTTCAGCGGGGGGGCCCAGCAGATACGCAGTATTTT

abundance: once
v_gene: TRBV4-3
d_gene: NA
j_gene: TRBJ1-1
CDR3aa: CASSQDGPGDTEAFF
CDR3nt: TGCGCCAGCAGCCAAGACGGCCCGGGGGACACTGAAGCTTTCTTT

abundance: NA
v_gene: TRBV7-9
d_gene: NA
j_gene: TRBJ1-1
CDR3aa: CASSLVTANTEAFF
CDR3nt: TGTGCCAGCAGCTTAGTGACAGCAAACACTGAAGCTTTCTTT

abundance: few
v_gene: TRBV6-1
d_gene: NA
j_gene: TRBJ1-2
CDR3aa: CASSEGQLGYTF
CDR3nt: TGTGCCAGCAGTGAAGGACAGTTGGGCTACACCTTC

abundance: NA
v_gene: TRBV5-4
d_gene: NA
j_gene: TRBJ1-2
CDR3aa: CASSARLERDNYGYTF
CDR3nt: TGTGCCAGCAGCGCCCGATTGGAACGGGACAACTATGGCTACACCTTC

abundance: NA
v_gene: TRBV7-9
d_gene: NA
j_gene: TRBJ2-5
CDR3aa: CASSPMGYLYQETQYF
CDR3nt: TGTGCCAGCAGCCCTATGGGATACCTTTACCAAGAGACCCAGTACTTC

abundance: NA
v_gene: TRBV6-6
d_gene: TRBD1
j_gene: TRBJ2-3
CDR3aa: CASSYGTGGADTQYF
CDR3nt: TGTGCCAGCAGTTACGGGACAGGGGGCGCAGATACGCAGTATTTT

abundance: once
v_gene: TRBV7-6
d_gene: TRBD2
j_gene: TRBJ2-6
CDR3aa: CASSRLAGGSGANVLTF
CDR3nt: TGTGCCAGCTCCCGACTAGCGGGAGGCTCTGGGGCCAACGTCCTGACTTTC

abundance: NA
v_gene: TRBV11-2
d_gene: NA
j_gene: TRBJ1-4
CDR3aa: CASSLVGRPQELFF
CDR3nt: TGTGCCAGCAGCTTAGTGGGCAGACCTCAGGAACTGTTTTTT

abundance: NA
v_gene: TRBV5-1
d_gene: NA
j_gene: TRBJ2-3
CDR3aa: CASSPVGVNTDTQYF
CDR3nt: TGCGCCAGCAGCCCCGTCGGGGTCAACACAGATACGCAGTATTTT

abundance: NA
v_gene: TRBV6-5
d_gene: NA
j_gene: TRBJ2-2
CDR3aa: CASSWWTGFTGELFF
CDR3nt: TGTGCCAGCAGTTGGTGGACGGGATTCACCGGGGAGCTGTTTTTT

abundance: NA
v_gene: TRBV7-9
d_gene: NA
j_gene: TRBJ2-7
CDR3aa: CASSLGAAAYWQYF
CDR3nt: TGTGCCAGCAGCTTAGGGGCGGCGGCCTATTGGCAGTACTTC

abundance: NA
v_gene: TRBV5-6
d_gene: NA
j_gene: TRBJ1-3
CDR3aa: CASSLSALGNTIYF
CDR3nt: TGTGCCAGCAGCTTGTCTGCACTCGGAAACACCATATATTTT

abundance: NA
v_gene: TRBV29-1
d_gene: NA
j_gene: TRBJ2-5
CDR3aa: CSVAPAGKKKTQYF
CDR3nt: TGCAGCGTCGCACCCGCCGGGAAGAAAAAGACCCAGTACTTC

abundance: once
v_gene: TRBV5-6
d_gene: NA
j_gene: TRBJ2-7
CDR3aa: CASSRTSSYEQYF
CDR3nt: TGTGCCAGCAGCCGGACCTCTTCCTACGAGCAGTACTTC

abundance: NA
v_gene: TRBV11-2
d_gene: TRBD2
j_gene: TRBJ2-4
CDR3aa: CASSTRSLAGVKNIQYF
CDR3nt: TGTGCCAGCAGTACCCGTTCGCTAGCGGGAGTCAAAAACATTCAGTACTTC

abundance: NA
v_gene: TRBV7-9
d_gene: TRBD2
j_gene: TRBJ2-5
CDR3aa: CASGPSGRGETQYF
CDR3nt: TGTGCCAGTGGGCCTAGCGGGAGGGGAGAGACCCAGTACTTC

abundance: NA
v_gene: TRBV27
d_gene: NA
j_gene: TRBJ2-7
CDR3aa: CASRRGWGRDEQYF
CDR3nt: TGTGCCAGCCGACGCGGTTGGGGCCGGGACGAGCAGTACTTC

abundance: NA
v_gene: TRBV9
d_gene: NA
j_gene: TRBJ1-2
CDR3aa: CASSESYGYTF
CDR3nt: TGTGCCAGCAGCGAATCATATGGCTACACCTTC

abundance: NA
v_gene: TRBV11-2
d_gene: NA
j_gene: TRBJ2-7
CDR3aa: CASSSRAPGEQYF
CDR3nt: TGTGCCAGCAGCTCCCGGGCCCCTGGGGAGCAGTACTTC

abundance: NA
v_gene: TRBV19
d_gene: NA
j_gene: TRBJ1-6
CDR3aa: CASSIRSSYNSPLHF
CDR3nt: TGTGCCAGTAGTATCAGGAGCTCCTATAATTCACCCCTCCACTTT

abundance: NA
v_gene: TRBV19
d_gene: TRBD1
j_gene: TRBJ2-1
CDR3aa: CASSIDRGLYNEQFF
CDR3nt: TGTGCCAGTAGTATAGACAGGGGGCTGTACAATGAGCAGTTCTTC

abundance: NA
v_gene: TRBV5-4
d_gene: NA
j_gene: TRBJ2-2
CDR3aa: CASSPSNTGELFF
CDR3nt: TGTGCCAGCAGCCCTTCGAACACCGGGGAGCTGTTTTTT

abundance: NA
v_gene: TRBV6-1
d_gene: NA
j_gene: TRBJ2-5
CDR3aa: CASSDVPGPPWETQYF
CDR3nt: TGTGCCAGCAGTGACGTACCGGGACCCCCTTGGGAGACCCAGTACTTC

abundance: NA
v_gene: TRBV7-9
d_gene: TRBD2
j_gene: TRBJ2-3
CDR3aa: CASSSGLAGTDTQYF
CDR3nt: TGTGCCAGCAGCTCGGGACTAGCGGGCACAGATACGCAGTATTTT

abundance: NA
v_gene: TRBV19
d_gene: TRBD2
j_gene: TRBJ2-5
CDR3aa: CASSIGPVASGKETQYF
CDR3nt: TGTGCCAGTAGTATAGGCCCCGTGGCTAGCGGGAAAGAGACCCAGTACTTC

abundance: NA
v_gene: TRBV4-1
d_gene: NA
j_gene: TRBJ2-7
CDR3aa: CASSQDPGSSDEQYF
CDR3nt: TGCGCCAGCAGCCAAGATCCCGGGAGTTCGGACGAGCAGTACTTC

abundance: NA
v_gene: TRBV18
d_gene: NA
j_gene: TRBJ2-1
CDR3aa: CASSLRLVNEQFF
CDR3nt: TGTGCCAGCTCACTGAGACTTGTCAATGAGCAGTTCTTC

abundance: NA
v_gene: TRBV5-4
d_gene: NA
j_gene: TRBJ1-1
CDR3aa: CAGSLQGSTEAFF
CDR3nt: TGTGCCGGCAGCTTGCAGGGGAGCACTGAAGCTTTCTTT

abundance: NA
v_gene: TRBV30
d_gene: NA
j_gene: TRBJ1-1
CDR3aa: CAWSLGVTEAFF
CDR3nt: TGTGCCTGGAGTTTGGGGGTTACTGAAGCTTTCTTT

abundance: few
v_gene: TRBV4-2
d_gene: TRBD1
j_gene: TRBJ1-1
CDR3aa: CASSQAFGTGNTEAFF
CDR3nt: TGTGCCAGCAGCCAAGCCTTCGGGACAGGGAACACTGAAGCTTTCTTT

abundance: NA
v_gene: TRBV7-9
d_gene: TRBD2
j_gene: TRBJ2-7
CDR3aa: CASSPLVSASGVNYEQYF
CDR3nt: TGTGCCAGCAGCCCCCTCGTGTCAGCTAGCGGGGTTAACTACGAGCAGTACTTC

abundance: NA
v_gene: TRBV5-1
d_gene: NA
j_gene: TRBJ2-3
CDR3aa: CASSSLGIGADTQYF
CDR3nt: TGCGCCAGCAGCTCACTAGGAATTGGCGCAGATACGCAGTATTTT

abundance: NA
v_gene: TRBV13
d_gene: NA
j_gene: TRBJ2-6
CDR3aa: CASSLGLGQWNSGANVLTF
CDR3nt: TGTGCCAGCAGCTTAGGCCTAGGGCAGTGGAACTCTGGGGCCAACGTCCTGACTTTC